This T cell receptor beta chain stems from a study of blood T cells in healthy people across ages (dated by TCRdb to 2015 to 2017). Notes on the research overall: Template switching captured roughly one uniquely barcoded TCR beta cDNA molecule per two T cells in model experiments. The study measured age-related changes in TCR beta repertoire diversity using deep sequencing normalized with unique cDNA molecular identifiers. For two donors (one aged 18 to 30 and one aged 80 or older), the study analyzed two additional independent replicas of 1 million unique cDNA reads from the same blood draw. To avoid experimental bias, donors of different ages were distributed randomly across sequencing lanes. Donors were grouped into four age groups: young (average 16 years), middle-aged (39), aged (approximately 58) and long-lived (82). General findings and caveats noted by the study authors: As age increased, observed TCR beta diversity per million T cells dropped in a roughly linear way, and a significant reduction was already evident by age 40. The CMV infection status of donors was not known, potentially confounding age-related changes in expanded clonotypes. Since profiling was done on bulk unsorted PBMCs, naive and antigen-experienced compartments could not be conclusively compared. The percentage of naive T cells measured by flow cytometry correlated strongly with observed TCR beta diversity. The long-lived group showed more naive CD4+ T cells, fewer expanded clones and increased TCR diversity than the aged group, suggesting age selection. Estimates of total diversity based on one million sequenced T cells were regarded as lower bounds and as underestimates.

Library prep was done by 5' RACE. Sequencing instrument: Illumina HiSeq 2500. A second PCR of about 6 to 12 cycles was run with a J-beta primer mix and a sample-barcoded 5' primer. Each TCR beta cDNA molecule received a unique molecular identifier from a template-switch 5' adaptor carrying 12 random nucleotides. Each sample yielded at least 2.5 million CDR3-containing paired-end reads. All of the RNA was converted into first-strand cDNA using the Mint cDNA synthesis kit, with a TRBC-specific oligonucleotide serving as the primer. Following uracil-DNA glycosylase treatment, all cDNA underwent a first 18-cycle PCR with the universal primers M1SS and BC2_uni_R. Per the authors' processing: Normalization of each sample was performed by random selection of 1 million high-quality reads, each carrying a distinct molecular identifier. Reads sharing molecular identifiers were discarded rather than binned into consensus sequences. MiTCR, set to a Q25 quality threshold and the strictest error-elimination algorithm, was used for CDR3 identification, clonotype clustering and error correction. A nonparametric unseen species model with Euler transformation was used to estimate a lower bound on total TCR beta diversity. The raw public data were reprocessed by TCRdb itself: fastp quality trimming at Q25, MiXCR clonotype calling, in-frame beta chains only. Rows with one shared CDR3 protein collapse into an entry with the most common genes and DNA. The V and J calls and clone size come from TCRdb's table, not from the authors' own analysis. For this sample there are under 2,000,000 distinct CDR3 sequences; about 49% appear just once. The ten largest clones capture less than 2.5% of the sample.

The approximately 39 donors, aged about 6 to 95 years, were systemically healthy Caucasian individuals from Russia. Each donor gave approximately 9.3 milliliters of peripheral blood, collected into EDTA-treated Vacutainer tubes. PBMCs were isolated by Ficoll-Paque density-gradient centrifugation, with at least 7 million obtained per sample. Total RNA was extracted from PBMCs with Trizol reagent, with at least 6 micrograms obtained per sample. For every donor, an aliquot of PBMCs went through flow cytometry to measure the percentages of naive CD45RAhigh/CD27high T cells. Concerning this clonotype: Its cognate antigen has yet to be identified. The sample holds no much larger clone one base away, and base qualities are not on file.

The CDR3, cysteine through phenylalanine, is 13 amino acids long. Left in the record is the CDR3 DNA by itself, 39 bases read in frame from the first base. Trimming at the junction amounts to 1 base on V and 4 bases on J, and the germline ends lie 10 bases apart. The germline V gene encodes CDR1 SQVTM and CDR2 ANQGSEA. Source material: blood. This TCR derives from a woman in her forties in good health. This chain is built from TRBV29-1 and TRBJ2-5; the D gene is perhaps TRBD2, from 5 matching bases. The CDR3 loop reads CSVEGTLGETQYF. The sequence in DNA is TGCAGCGTTGAAGGGACTCTCGGAGAGACCCAGTACTTC. The reference TRBV29-1 and TRBJ2-5 proteins fill in what lies around the CDR3, so the full variable domain reads SAVISQKPSRDICQRGTSLTIQCQVDSQVTMMFWYRQQPGQSLTLIATANQGSEATYESGFVIDKFPISRPNLTFSTLTVSNMSPEDSSIYLCSVEGTLGETQYFGPGTRLLVL.